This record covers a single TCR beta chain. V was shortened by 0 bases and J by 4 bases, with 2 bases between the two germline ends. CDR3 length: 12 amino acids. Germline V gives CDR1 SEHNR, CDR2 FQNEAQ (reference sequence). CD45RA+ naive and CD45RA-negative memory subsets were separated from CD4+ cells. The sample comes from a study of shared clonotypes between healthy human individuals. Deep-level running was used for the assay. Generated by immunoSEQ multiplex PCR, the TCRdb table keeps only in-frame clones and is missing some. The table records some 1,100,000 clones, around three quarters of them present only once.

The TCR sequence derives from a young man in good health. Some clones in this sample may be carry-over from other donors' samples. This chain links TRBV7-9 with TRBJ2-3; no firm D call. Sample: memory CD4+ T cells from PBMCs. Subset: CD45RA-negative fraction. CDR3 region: CASSLAPDTQYF. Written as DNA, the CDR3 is TGTGCCAGCAGCTTAGCTCCAGATACGCAGTATTTT.